A selection of T cell receptor beta chains follows, all from one sample in a study of T cell changes during pregnancy in multiple sclerosis. TCRdb keeps only in-frame clones here, not all; method: immunoSEQ multiplex PCR. The data show under 100,000 clones, about 94% seen once. Sequences were derived from peripheral blood, sampled in the third trimester of pregnancy. These receptors all stem from a female donor with multiple sclerosis, enrolled in a pregnancy study. Each CDR3 is given without its conserved first and last residue.

>TRBV18|TRBJ1-1
ASSPGTAIEAF
>TRBV20-1|TRBJ2-5
SASLKETQY
>TRBV29-1|TRBJ2-3
SVEDRGRNTQY
>TRBV30|TRBJ2-1
AWMWATGGIYNEQF
>TRBV15|TRBJ2-7
ATSRDRSYEQY
>TRBV5-4|TRBJ2-5
ASSLPLGDQETQY
>TRBV7-9|TRBJ1-2
ASSSTRRGERLYGYT
>TRBV4-1|TRBJ1-1
ASSPRTRQGTEAF
>TRBV29-1|TRBJ2-5
SVEDMETQY
>TRBV15|TRBJ1-5
ATSRPQGSNQPQH
>TRBV7-9|TRBJ1-4
ASSLDQGGWEKLF
>TRBV29-1|TRBJ2-4
SVLSSGGGNIQY
>TRBV27|TRBJ1-4
ASSTRTGWFEPTNEKLF
>TRBV19|TRBJ1-1
ASGTAVDTEAF
>TRBV7-6|TRBJ2-1
ASSLEAGGSSPIYNEQF
>TRBV5-1|TRBJ2-5
ASSLDSRETQY
>TRBV12-5|TRBJ2-3
ASGLGTSGGAADTQY
>TRBV7-3|TRBJ2-7
ASSDSGGPSYEQY
>TRBV4-2|TRBJ2-7
ASSQDELAGGVYEQY
>TRBV7-3|TRBJ2-2
ASSRRRDTGELF
>TRBV27|TRBJ2-3
ASSPPGQGLGASTDTQY
>TRBV4-2|TRBJ1-4
ASSTQTGTGNEKLF
>TRBV25-1|TRBJ2-7
ASGGQGHYEQY
>TRBV9|TRBJ2-3
ASSTRGGGTDTQY
>TRBV5-8|TRBJ2-7
ASSWQGAYEQY